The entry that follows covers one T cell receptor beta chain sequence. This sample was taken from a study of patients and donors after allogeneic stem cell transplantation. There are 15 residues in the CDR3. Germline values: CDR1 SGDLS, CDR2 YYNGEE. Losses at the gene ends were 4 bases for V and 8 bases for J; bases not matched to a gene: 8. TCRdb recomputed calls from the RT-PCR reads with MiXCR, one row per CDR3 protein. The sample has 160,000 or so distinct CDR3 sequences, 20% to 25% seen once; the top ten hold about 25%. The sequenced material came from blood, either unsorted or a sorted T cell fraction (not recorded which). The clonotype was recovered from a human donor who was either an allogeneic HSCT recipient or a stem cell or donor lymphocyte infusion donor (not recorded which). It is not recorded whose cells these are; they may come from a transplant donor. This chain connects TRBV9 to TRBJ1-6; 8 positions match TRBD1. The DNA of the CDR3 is TGTGCCAGCAGCCCCCGACAGGGGAGGCATTCACCCCTCCACTTT. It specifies CASSPRQGRHSPLHF.